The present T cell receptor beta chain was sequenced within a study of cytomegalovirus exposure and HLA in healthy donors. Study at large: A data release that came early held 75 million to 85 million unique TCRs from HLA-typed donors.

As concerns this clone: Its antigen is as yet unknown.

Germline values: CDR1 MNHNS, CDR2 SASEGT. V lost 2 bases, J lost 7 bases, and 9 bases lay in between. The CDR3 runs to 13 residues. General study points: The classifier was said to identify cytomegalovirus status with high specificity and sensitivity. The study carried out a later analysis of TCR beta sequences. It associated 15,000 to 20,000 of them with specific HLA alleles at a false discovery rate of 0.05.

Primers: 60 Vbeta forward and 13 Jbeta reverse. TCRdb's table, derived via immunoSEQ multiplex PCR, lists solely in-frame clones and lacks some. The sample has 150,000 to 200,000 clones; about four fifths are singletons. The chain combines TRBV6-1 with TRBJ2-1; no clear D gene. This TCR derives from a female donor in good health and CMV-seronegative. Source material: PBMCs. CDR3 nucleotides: TGTGCCAGCAGTGAATCGGCACAGAATGAGCAGTTCTTC. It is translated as CASSESAQNEQFF.